A selection of T cell receptor beta chains follows, all from one sample in a study of T-cell reconstitution after alpha-beta-depleted transplantation in children. TCRdb re-analysed the PCR reads in MiXCR, keeping a single row per CDR3 protein. This sample carries fewer than 550,000 distinct CDR3 sequences, approximately 11% of them seen once, and the ten largest clones take roughly 5.5%. Sample: PBMCs from the stem cell graft donor, taken from the stem cell graft. Receptors originate from a human donor who donated a stem cell graft to a child with acute myeloid leukemia. Each CDR3 is given with its conserved first and last residue. The D gene is left open where the match is weak. The size field is filled for only some rows; it gives once, few, many or a size class.

clone_size: .; v_call: TRBV4-3; j_call: TRBJ1-1; d_call: TRBD1; cdr3_nt: TGCGCCAGCAGCTTACAGACAGGGACTGAAGCTTTCTTT; cdr3_aa: CASSLQTGTEAFF
clone_size: few; v_call: TRBV7-2; j_call: TRBJ2-5; d_call: .; cdr3_nt: TGTGCCAGCAGCTTAGGTCGTGTTACCCAGTACTTC; cdr3_aa: CASSLGRVTQYF
clone_size: many; v_call: TRBV5-1; j_call: TRBJ2-3; d_call: .; cdr3_nt: TGCGCCAGCAGCTTGGGACAGTCTGTAGATACGCAGTATTTT; cdr3_aa: CASSLGQSVDTQYF
clone_size: many; v_call: TRBV29-1; j_call: TRBJ2-3; d_call: .; cdr3_nt: TGCAGCGTTGGTGGGGGCACAGATACGCAGTATTTT; cdr3_aa: CSVGGGTDTQYF
clone_size: few; v_call: TRBV7-8; j_call: TRBJ1-2; d_call: .; cdr3_nt: TGTGCCAGCAGCAAACGGACCGATAACTATGGCTACACCTTC; cdr3_aa: CASSKRTDNYGYTF
clone_size: .; v_call: TRBV7-8; j_call: TRBJ2-1; d_call: TRBD1; cdr3_nt: TGTGCCAGCAGCTCCCTACAGGGGCCGGACTACAATGAGCAGTTCTTC; cdr3_aa: CASSSLQGPDYNEQFF
clone_size: few; v_call: TRBV7-2; j_call: TRBJ2-5; d_call: .; cdr3_nt: TGTGCCAGCAGCTTGAGGGTATTGACGGGTGAGACCCAGTACTTC; cdr3_aa: CASSLRVLTGETQYF
clone_size: .; v_call: TRBV21-1; j_call: TRBJ2-1; d_call: .; cdr3_nt: TGTGCCAGCACCGAGGGGGCGTGGGATGAGCAGTTCTTC; cdr3_aa: CASTEGAWDEQFF
clone_size: .; v_call: TRBV20-1; j_call: TRBJ2-3; d_call: TRBD2; cdr3_nt: TGCAGTGCTAGAGCGGGACTAGCGGGGGGGCGGGATACGCAGTATTTT; cdr3_aa: CSARAGLAGGRDTQYF
clone_size: few; v_call: TRBV20-1; j_call: TRBJ2-3; d_call: .; cdr3_nt: TGCAGTGCTTGGGACGGAAGCACAGATACGCAGTATTTT; cdr3_aa: CSAWDGSTDTQYF
clone_size: many; v_call: TRBV9; j_call: TRBJ2-7; d_call: .; cdr3_nt: TGTGCCAGCAGCGTAGGGGGCGAGCCCTACGAGCAGTACTTC; cdr3_aa: CASSVGGEPYEQYF
clone_size: .; v_call: TRBV5-4; j_call: TRBJ2-5; d_call: TRBD1; cdr3_nt: TGTGCCAGCAGTAAGACAGGGGAAGGGGAGACCCAGTACTTC; cdr3_aa: CASSKTGEGETQYF
clone_size: few; v_call: TRBV30; j_call: TRBJ2-3; d_call: .; cdr3_nt: TGTGCCTGGAGGCGGGTGAGCACAGATACGCAGTATTTT; cdr3_aa: CAWRRVSTDTQYF
clone_size: few; v_call: TRBV7-3; j_call: TRBJ2-2; d_call: TRBD1; cdr3_nt: TGTGCCAGCAGCGGGGACAGGGACACCGGGGAGCTGTTTTTT; cdr3_aa: CASSGDRDTGELFF
clone_size: .; v_call: TRBV29-1; j_call: TRBJ1-1; d_call: TRBD1; cdr3_nt: TGCAGCGGAATGGCAGGGGGCATAGCTTTCTTT; cdr3_aa: CSGMAGGIAFF
clone_size: .; v_call: TRBV12-3/TRBV12-4; j_call: TRBJ2-2; d_call: .; cdr3_nt: TGTGCCAGCAGCCCAGTCCCGGGTTCGGGGGAGCTGTTTTTT; cdr3_aa: CASSPVPGSGELFF
clone_size: many; v_call: TRBV7-8; j_call: TRBJ2-2; d_call: TRBD1; cdr3_nt: TGTGCCAGCAGCCCAAAAAGGACAGGTTTTAACGGGGAGCTGTTTTTT; cdr3_aa: CASSPKRTGFNGELFF
clone_size: many; v_call: TRBV20-1; j_call: TRBJ2-3; d_call: .; cdr3_nt: TGCAGTGCCAGCAGGGCTAGCACAGATACGCAGTATTTT; cdr3_aa: CSASRASTDTQYF
clone_size: few; v_call: TRBV12-3/TRBV12-4; j_call: TRBJ2-3; d_call: .; cdr3_nt: TGTGCCAGCAGCCAGGATCGGAAGAGGACAGATACGCAGTATTTT; cdr3_aa: CASSQDRKRTDTQYF
clone_size: .; v_call: TRBV4-1; j_call: TRBJ2-5; d_call: TRBD2; cdr3_nt: TGCGCCAGCAGCCAAGACTCGCGGGAGCCCCAAGAGACCCAGTACTTC; cdr3_aa: CASSQDSREPQETQYF
clone_size: few; v_call: TRBV7-9; j_call: TRBJ2-1; d_call: .; cdr3_nt: TGTGCCAGCAGCTTAGAGAATTGGGTGGCTAAGCAGTTCTTC; cdr3_aa: CASSLENWVAKQFF
clone_size: few; v_call: TRBV5-1; j_call: TRBJ1-1; d_call: .; cdr3_nt: TGCGCCAGCAGCTTGGATCGGGGGGCGAACACTGAAGCTTTCTTT; cdr3_aa: CASSLDRGANTEAFF
clone_size: many; v_call: TRBV29-1; j_call: TRBJ2-3; d_call: TRBD1; cdr3_nt: TGCAGCGTTGAAAAGGAAGGGACAGGAGCAGATACGCAGTATTTT; cdr3_aa: CSVEKEGTGADTQYF
clone_size: few; v_call: TRBV20-1; j_call: TRBJ2-7; d_call: TRBD1; cdr3_nt: TGCAGTGCTACGACAGGGACCATTTACGAGCAGTACTTC; cdr3_aa: CSATTGTIYEQYF
clone_size: .; v_call: TRBV12-3/TRBV12-4; j_call: TRBJ1-5; d_call: TRBD1; cdr3_nt: TGTGCCAGCAGGAGGACAGGGGTGAGTCAGCCCCAGCATTTT; cdr3_aa: CASRRTGVSQPQHF
clone_size: .; v_call: TRBV9; j_call: TRBJ1-1; d_call: TRBD1; cdr3_nt: TGTGCCAGCAGCGGATCACCACAGGGGGACACTGAAGCTTTCTTT; cdr3_aa: CASSGSPQGDTEAFF
clone_size: .; v_call: TRBV6-5; j_call: TRBJ2-2; d_call: TRBD2; cdr3_nt: TGTGCCAGCAGGTTGACTAGCGGAAACCCCCTTTTCGCCGGGGAGCTGTTTTTT; cdr3_aa: CASRLTSGNPLFAGELFF
clone_size: .; v_call: TRBV5-1; j_call: TRBJ2-1; d_call: TRBD2; cdr3_nt: TGCGCCAGCAGCTTGGAGGTCCGACTAGCGGGTCCCCCCTACAATGAGCAGTTCTTC; cdr3_aa: CASSLEVRLAGPPYNEQFF
clone_size: many; v_call: TRBV7-8; j_call: TRBJ1-4; d_call: .; cdr3_nt: TGTGCCAGCAGCTTGGGCCAAGAGGGAGGGTTAGGTGAAAAACTGTTTTTT; cdr3_aa: CASSLGQEGGLGEKLFF
clone_size: few; v_call: TRBV6-5; j_call: TRBJ2-5; d_call: .; cdr3_nt: TGTGCCAGCAGTTACTCGAGGGCAGGTTTTGAGACCCAGTACTTC; cdr3_aa: CASSYSRAGFETQYF
clone_size: many; v_call: TRBV20-1; j_call: TRBJ2-7; d_call: TRBD2; cdr3_nt: TGCAGTGCTAGAGATGTGCTAGCGGGAACTTACGAGCAGTACTTC; cdr3_aa: CSARDVLAGTYEQYF
clone_size: many; v_call: TRBV5-1; j_call: TRBJ2-1; d_call: .; cdr3_nt: TGCGCCAGCAGCCCCCCCCCGGGCTCCTACAATGAGCAGTTCTTC; cdr3_aa: CASSPPPGSYNEQFF
clone_size: .; v_call: TRBV5-4; j_call: TRBJ2-1; d_call: .; cdr3_nt: TGTGCCAGCAGCTCCTCTGCCGTAATACGGAATGAGCAGTTCTTC; cdr3_aa: CASSSSAVIRNEQFF
clone_size: few; v_call: TRBV7-9; j_call: TRBJ2-1; d_call: .; cdr3_nt: TGTGCCAGCAGCCCAAAAGCCGGGACACCCGAGGATGAGCAGTTCTTC; cdr3_aa: CASSPKAGTPEDEQFF
clone_size: few; v_call: TRBV6-6; j_call: TRBJ2-3; d_call: .; cdr3_nt: TGTGCCAGCAGTGACGTGGGGGTCTTCTCGCAGTATTTT; cdr3_aa: CASSDVGVFSQYF
clone_size: many; v_call: TRBV27; j_call: TRBJ2-3; d_call: .; cdr3_nt: TGTGCCAGCAGTTTATCACTTACAGATACGCAGTATTTT; cdr3_aa: CASSLSLTDTQYF
clone_size: few; v_call: TRBV11-2; j_call: TRBJ2-1; d_call: TRBD2; cdr3_nt: TGTGCCAGCAGCGAACAAGCGGGGGATCTTTTCTTC; cdr3_aa: CASSEQAGDLFF
clone_size: .; v_call: TRBV7-9; j_call: TRBJ2-1; d_call: .; cdr3_nt: TGTGCCAGCAGCCCACCCGTAGTGGGAGCGCGAAATGAGCAGTTCTTC; cdr3_aa: CASSPPVVGARNEQFF
clone_size: few; v_call: TRBV2; j_call: TRBJ2-7; d_call: TRBD2; cdr3_nt: TGTGCCAGCGGCGGGACTACGCACTACGAGCAGTACTTC; cdr3_aa: CASGGTTHYEQYF
clone_size: .; v_call: TRBV9; j_call: TRBJ2-2; d_call: TRBD2; cdr3_nt: TGTGCCAGCAGCTCATCTAGCGGGAGTGGGTCCGGGGAGCTGTTTTTT; cdr3_aa: CASSSSSGSGSGELFF
clone_size: few; v_call: TRBV12-3/TRBV12-4; j_call: TRBJ2-3; d_call: TRBD1; cdr3_nt: TGTGCCAGCAGCCAGGGGGCGCGAACAGATACGCAGTATTTT; cdr3_aa: CASSQGARTDTQYF
clone_size: .; v_call: TRBV20-1; j_call: TRBJ2-6; d_call: .; cdr3_nt: TGCAGTGCTAGAGTGGCCAGCTCTGGGGCCAACGTCCTGACTTTC; cdr3_aa: CSARVASSGANVLTF
clone_size: few; v_call: TRBV7-8; j_call: TRBJ2-7; d_call: .; cdr3_nt: TGTGCCAGCAGCTTTCCAACCTCCTACGAGCAGTACTTC; cdr3_aa: CASSFPTSYEQYF
clone_size: few; v_call: TRBV7-9; j_call: TRBJ2-2; d_call: .; cdr3_nt: TGTGCCAGCAGCTACTGGACCACCGGGACTGCGAACACCGGGGAGCTGTTTTTT; cdr3_aa: CASSYWTTGTANTGELFF
clone_size: few; v_call: TRBV6-1; j_call: TRBJ2-2; d_call: TRBD2; cdr3_nt: TGTGCCAGCAGTGAAGTGCTACTAGCGGTTCAAACTAACACCGGGGAGCTGTTTTTT; cdr3_aa: CASSEVLLAVQTNTGELFF
clone_size: .; v_call: TRBV4-1; j_call: TRBJ1-1; d_call: .; cdr3_nt: TGCGCCAGCAGCCATCATAGGAACACAAAGGGGCCTGTGAGCTCTGAAGCTTTCTTT; cdr3_aa: CASSHHRNTKGPVSSEAFF
clone_size: few; v_call: TRBV7-9; j_call: TRBJ2-7; d_call: TRBD1; cdr3_nt: TGTGCCAGCAGCTCCGGACAGGGGGCTACCTACGAGCAGTACTTC; cdr3_aa: CASSSGQGATYEQYF
clone_size: few; v_call: TRBV27; j_call: TRBJ2-7; d_call: TRBD2; cdr3_nt: TGTGCCAGCAGTTTCCGCTCACTAGCGGAGAGTTTCTACGAGCAGTACTTC; cdr3_aa: CASSFRSLAESFYEQYF